This passage covers 14 T cell receptor beta chains from one sample sequenced in a study of CD8 T cells in Susac syndrome. RNA in amounts of roughly 0.5 to 1 ug was reverse transcribed with random hexamers. TCRdb passed the immunoSEQ multiplex PCR reads through MiXCR, listing each CDR3 protein once. The sample comprises approximately 70,000 distinct CDR3 sequences, roughly 94% of which are singletons, and 0.24% rests with the top ten. Sequencing input: CD8+ T cells from PBMCs. These TCRs come from a human donor in good health.

CDR3 bases: TGTGCCAGCAGTTACTCGGGAAGGAAGGAGACCCAGTACTTC. Translating it yields CASSYSGRKETQYF. The gene calls are TRBV6-2 or TRBV6-3 and TRBJ2-5; D is unclear. Germline V CDR1 and CDR2: MNHEY, SVGEGT. V lost 0 bases, J lost 5 bases, and 10 bases lay in between. The CDR3 spans 14 residues.

V gene TRBV27 combines with J gene TRBJ1-2, with 7 bases that match TRBD1. The V and J ends lost 5 bases and 4 bases, in that order; junction bases with no gene match: 7. From germline, CDR1 is MNHEY and CDR2 SMNVEV (reference sequence). The CDR3 runs to 14 residues. Written as DNA, the CDR3 is TGTGCCAGCAGTCAGGGGGGGCCCGGCTATGGCTACACCTTC. Protein sequence: CASSQGGPGYGYTF.

The chain carries TRBV19 and TRBJ2-5, with 8 bases that match TRBD2. The length of the CDR3 is 16 residues. Germline CDR1 and CDR2: LNHDA and SQIVND (reference sequence). V was pared by 3 bases and J by 1 base, with 7 bases of the junction left unmatched. DNA of the CDR3: TGTGCCAGTAGTATTGTTGCGGGGGGCCTCCAAGAGACCCAGTACTTC. Its translation: CASSIVAGGLQETQYF. Complete variable domain (other parts from reference TRBV19 and TRBJ2-5): DGGITQSPKYLFRKEGQNVTLSCEQNLNHDAMYWYRQDPGQGLRLIYYSQIVNDFQKGDIAEGYSVSREKKESFPLTVTSAQKNPTAFYLCASSIVAGGLQETQYFGPGTRLLVL.

The chain recombines TRBV27 with TRBJ2-3; D not resolved. Trimming cost V 8 bases and J 0 bases, with 3 bases left between them. The CDR3 has 11 amino acids. CDR1 is MNHEY, CDR2 SMNVEV, per germline (reference sequence). CDR3 loop: CASRSTDTQYF. In DNA, the CDR3 is TGTGCCAGCCGGAGCACAGATACGCAGTATTTT.

This clonotype was seen only once. This chain links TRBV4-1 with TRBJ2-5; D could derive from TRBD1 or TRBD2 (6 bases each). This CDR3 comprises 18 residues. V lost 0 bases and J 5 bases, leaving 22 bases between the germline ends. Per the germline V gene, CDR1 is MGHRA and CDR2 is YSYEKL. The CDR3 loop is CASSQDRVGGPLSETQYF. The CDR3, as DNA: TGCGCCAGCAGCCAAGATCGGGTAGGGGGGCCCTTATCGGAGACCCAGTACTTC.

V gene TRBV7-9 combines with J gene TRBJ1-2; 7 positions agree with TRBD1. The CDR3 extends over 15 amino acids. V gave up 1 base and J gave up 3 bases; unmatched junction bases: 5. Germline-derived CDR1 and CDR2 are SEHNR and FQNEAQ (reference sequence). As DNA, the CDR3 is TGTGCCAGCAGCTTAGAGGGCCAGGGGGACTATGGCTACACCTTC. The encoded protein is CASSLEGQGDYGYTF.

This chain connects TRBV2 to TRBJ2-3; no clear D gene. Germline V gene lookup returns CDR1 SNHLY and CDR2 FYNNEI. The CDR3 runs 13 residues. V lost 5 bases and J 3 bases, leaving 9 bases between the germline ends. DNA for the CDR3: TGTGCCAGCAGTTCCGATGGGACAGATACGCAGTATTTT. It is translated as CASSSDGTDTQYF.

In this sample, this clonotype turned up once. This chain links TRBV19 with TRBJ2-1, with no clear D. The ends were cut back, 8 bases at V and 9 bases at J, with 14 bases in the middle. Looked up from germline, CDR1 is LNHDA and CDR2 is SQIVND (reference sequence). The length of the CDR3 is 12 residues. The DNA of the CDR3 is TGTGCCAGTGAGAGCCCCGGGCGTGAGCAGTTCTTC. Encoded protein: CASESPGREQFF.

This clonotype came up a few times. This chain joins TRBV6-5 and TRBJ2-2; 7 bases match TRBD1. V lost 4 bases to trimming and J lost 1 base; unmatched junction nucleotides: 0. CDR3 length: 14 amino acids. Germline CDR1 and CDR2: MNHEY and SVGAGI. The CDR3 region has the DNA TGTGCCAGCAGTTCAGGGGGGAACACCGGGGAGCTGTTTTTT. It codes for CASSSGGNTGELFF.

This clonotype came up once. The rearrangement joins TRBV4-3 to TRBJ1-4; D call uncertain. The V gene's germline CDR1 is LGHNA and CDR2 YSLEER. This CDR3 region has 15 residues. Trimming stripped 4 bases from V and 7 bases from J, with 16 bases between. CDR3 in amino acids: CASSLETGIREKLFF. DNA for the CDR3: TGCGCCAGCAGCCTCGAAACGGGGATCCGTGAAAAACTGTTTTTT.

Remarks on this clonotype: Relative to the germline gene, one junction end is altered; a read error may explain this. The chain links TRBV13 to TRBJ2-3; D is possibly TRBD2 (5 bases). This CDR3 has 14 residues. The germline CDR1 and CDR2 sequences are PRHDT and FYEKMQ (reference sequence). The chain's CDR3 is CASSLGSGTDTQYF. The DNA for the CDR3 is TGTGCCAGCAGCCTAGGTAGCGGCACAGATACGCAGTATTTT.

The rearrangement links TRBV30 to TRBJ1-1, with D tentatively TRBD1 (5 bases). Trimming stripped 7 bases from V and 10 bases from J, with 13 bases between. The germline V gene encodes CDR1 GTSNPN and CDR2 SVGIG (reference sequence). CDR3 length equals 10 residues. CDR3 bases: TGTGCCTCCTACGGGGGACGAGCTTTCTTT. Protein sequence: CASYGGRAFF.

The CDR3 protein is CASSVAAGPYEQYF. CDR3 DNA sequence: TGTGCCAGCAGCGTAGCGGCAGGGCCCTACGAGCAGTACTTC. The V call is TRBV9, the J call TRBJ2-7; a possible D gene is TRBD1 (5 bases). V was trimmed by 0 bases and J by 2 bases, leaving 9 bases between them. Looked up from germline, CDR1 is SGDLS and CDR2 is YYNGEE. The CDR3 runs to 14 residues.

V usage is TRBV2 and J usage is TRBJ2-1; 12 bases fit TRBD1. Trimming removed 4 bases from V and 7 bases from J; junction bases left unmatched: 20. CDR3 length: 20 amino acids. Looked up from germline, CDR1 is SNHLY and CDR2 is FYNNEI. CDR3 nucleotide sequence: TGTGCCAGCAGTGGTTTTTCCGGGACAGGGGGCGCGCTGAATTTGAATGAGCAGTTCTTC. This translates into CASSGFSGTGGALNLNEQFF.